This is a list of T cell receptor beta chains from one sample in a study of shared clonotypes between healthy human individuals. Sequenced by immunoSEQ multiplex PCR; TCRdb stores in-frame clones only, minus some. Of about 380,000 clones in the sample, 96% were seen once. Sequencing was done on a sample of memory CD8+ T cells sorted from blood. The receptors come from a man aged 25-40 years in good health. Each CDR3 is given with its conserved first and last residue. D genes are given only for firm matches. Where a row states a size, it is once, few, many or the class of an expanded clone; other rows omit it.

d_call: NA; j_call: TRBJ2-1; clone_size: NA; v_call: TRBV28; cdr3_aa: CASSSDTSLQAYNEQFF; cdr3_nt: TGTGCCAGCAGTTCCGACACCTCGCTACAGGCCTACAATGAGCAGTTCTTC
d_call: NA; j_call: TRBJ2-3; clone_size: NA; v_call: TRBV28; cdr3_aa: CASSSVGGTDTQYF; cdr3_nt: TGTGCCAGCAGTTCGGTAGGGGGCACAGATACGCAGTATTTT
d_call: NA; j_call: TRBJ2-3; clone_size: NA; v_call: TRBV7-9; cdr3_aa: CASSLLPEGAVTDTQYF; cdr3_nt: TGTGCCAGCAGCTTACTCCCGGAGGGGGCAGTCACAGATACGCAGTATTTT
d_call: NA; j_call: TRBJ2-7; clone_size: NA; v_call: TRBV19; cdr3_aa: CASSIGRAYEQYF; cdr3_nt: TGTGCCAGTAGTATCGGCAGGGCCTACGAGCAGTACTTC
d_call: NA; j_call: TRBJ2-1; clone_size: NA; v_call: TRBV11-3; cdr3_aa: CASSLSGGTAQANEQFF; cdr3_nt: TGTGCCAGCAGCTTATCTGGCGGGACCGCACAGGCCAATGAGCAGTTCTTC
d_call: NA; j_call: TRBJ2-5; clone_size: NA; v_call: TRBV14; cdr3_aa: CASSTQGRLAKETQYF; cdr3_nt: TGTGCCAGCAGCACTCAAGGGAGATTAGCAAAAGAGACCCAGTACTTC
d_call: NA; j_call: TRBJ2-5; clone_size: NA; v_call: TRBV5-1; cdr3_aa: CASSLGANPRGAQETQYF; cdr3_nt: TGCGCCAGCAGCTTGGGAGCCAATCCTAGGGGGGCCCAAGAGACCCAGTACTTC
d_call: TRBD2; j_call: TRBJ2-2; clone_size: NA; v_call: TRBV30; cdr3_aa: CAWRGGTGELFF; cdr3_nt: TGTGCCTGGCGGGGGGGCACCGGGGAGCTGTTTTTT
d_call: TRBD2; j_call: TRBJ2-3; clone_size: NA; v_call: TRBV7-2; cdr3_aa: CASSATSGLTDTQYF; cdr3_nt: TGTGCCAGCAGCGCCACTAGCGGACTAACAGATACGCAGTATTTT
d_call: NA; j_call: TRBJ2-2; clone_size: few; v_call: TRBV2; cdr3_aa: CASSESAVGELFF; cdr3_nt: TGTGCCAGCAGTGAATCAGCGGTCGGGGAGCTGTTTTTT
d_call: NA; j_call: TRBJ2-7; clone_size: NA; v_call: TRBV5-1; cdr3_aa: CASSPPSYEQYF; cdr3_nt: TGCGCCAGCAGCCCACCCTCCTACGAGCAGTACTTC
d_call: TRBD2; j_call: TRBJ2-4; clone_size: NA; v_call: TRBV4-1; cdr3_aa: CASSQGASGRNIQYF; cdr3_nt: TGCGCCAGCAGCCAAGGGGCTAGCGGGAGAAACATTCAGTACTTC
d_call: TRBD1; j_call: TRBJ2-5; clone_size: NA; v_call: TRBV6-5; cdr3_aa: CASSYGDRELETQYF; cdr3_nt: TGTGCCAGCAGTTACGGGGACAGGGAATTAGAGACCCAGTACTTC
d_call: NA; j_call: TRBJ1-1; clone_size: NA; v_call: TRBV7-9; cdr3_aa: CASYLQERNTEAFF; cdr3_nt: TGTGCCAGCTACTTACAGGAACGGAACACTGAAGCTTTCTTT
d_call: TRBD2; j_call: TRBJ2-1; clone_size: NA; v_call: TRBV28; cdr3_aa: CASSSPGTSGINEQFF; cdr3_nt: TGTGCCAGCAGTTCACCCGGGACTAGCGGGATCAATGAGCAGTTCTTC
d_call: NA; j_call: TRBJ2-7; clone_size: NA; v_call: TRBV7-9; cdr3_aa: CASSPTTAAYEQYF; cdr3_nt: TGTGCCAGCAGCCCTACGACAGCGGCCTACGAGCAGTACTTC
d_call: TRBD2; j_call: TRBJ2-1; clone_size: NA; v_call: TRBV10-3; cdr3_aa: CAIRTSGSSYNEQFF; cdr3_nt: TGTGCCATCAGGACTAGCGGGAGCTCCTACAATGAGCAGTTCTTC
d_call: NA; j_call: TRBJ2-7; clone_size: NA; v_call: TRBV10-3; cdr3_aa: CAISELGGYEQYF; cdr3_nt: TGTGCCATCAGTGAGCTGGGGGGCTACGAGCAGTACTTC
d_call: NA; j_call: TRBJ1-5; clone_size: NA; v_call: TRBV10-1; cdr3_aa: CASSVSDQPQHF; cdr3_nt: TGCGCCAGCAGTGTTTCAGATCAGCCCCAGCATTTT
d_call: NA; j_call: TRBJ2-6; clone_size: NA; v_call: TRBV10-3; cdr3_aa: CAISGTASGANVLTF; cdr3_nt: TGTGCCATCAGTGGGACAGCCTCTGGGGCCAACGTCCTGACTTTC